The 14 T cell receptor beta chains listed next were all sequenced from one sample in a study of shared clonotypes between healthy human individuals. Generated by immunoSEQ multiplex PCR, the TCRdb table keeps only in-frame clones and is missing some. The sample records roughly 2 million clones, 85% to 95% being singletons. Sequenced sample: naive CD4+ T cells sorted from blood. Subset specified: CD45RA+ positively selected. These receptors all stem from a man between 18 and 29 years old in good health.

The chain is built from TRBV5-1 and TRBJ2-7, with 7 bases aligning to TRBD1. The trim removed 7 bases at V and 0 bases at J, leaving 7 bases unmatched. This CDR3 comprises 14 residues. Germline lookup yields CDR1 SGHRS and CDR2 YFSETQ. CDR3 coding DNA: TGCGCCAGCGGACGACAGGGCCACTCCTACGAGCAGTACTTC. Encoded protein: CASGRQGHSYEQYF.

The rearrangement links TRBV30 to TRBJ2-1; 8 bases align to TRBD2. Trimming took 0 bases from V and 10 from J; bases not matched to a gene: 8. The CDR3 length is 14 residues. CDR1 and CDR2 from the germline V gene are GTSNPN and SVGIG (reference sequence). CDR3 in DNA: TGTGCCTGGAGTGTATTAGCGGGATCAAGAGAGCAGTTCTTC. The encoded protein is CAWSVLAGSREQFF.

This chain joins TRBV28 and TRBJ1-2; no reliable D call. This CDR3 comprises 12 residues. Germline V CDR1 and CDR2: MDHEN, SYDVKM. V lost 5 bases, J lost 10 bases, and 14 bases lay in between. CDR3 region: CASSARIQNYTF. The CDR3 region has the DNA TGTGCCAGCAGTGCCAGGATCCAAAACTACACCTTC.

V is TRBV12-2 and J is TRBJ2-7; the table calls TRBD1, which could not be checked here. TRBV12-2 is labeled a pseudogene. The CDR3 is made up of 18 amino acids. The DNA for the CDR3 is TGTGCAAGTCGCTTATCACGAACCGAGGACAGGGATTCCTACGAGCAGTACTTC. Translating it yields CASRLSRTEDRDSYEQYF.

The chain is built from TRBV5-1 and TRBJ1-2; the D is unclear. V lost 10 bases to trimming and J lost 4 bases, with 11 bases between them. The CDR3 is 11 residues long. Germline CDR1 is SGHRS and CDR2 is YFSETQ. The CDR3 sequence: CAGLSSYGYTF. CDR3 DNA: TGCGCCGGGTTGTCAAGCTATGGCTACACCTTC.

Remarks on this clone: Other DNA sequences from this sample encode an identical CDR3 as well. The chain has TRBV29-1 and TRBJ1-1; 8 positions match TRBD1. The J segment lost 1 base and the V segment lost 7 bases, leaving 5 bases of the junction unmatched. Germline-derived CDR1 and CDR2 are SQVTM and ANQGSEA. This CDR3 has 13 residues. DNA for the CDR3: TGCAGCGCTTGGACAGGGCGGAACACTGAAGCTTTCTTT. This gives the protein CSAWTGRNTEAFF.

V and J are TRBV10-3 and TRBJ1-2; no clear D gene. Germline CDR1 ENHRY, CDR2 SYGVKD. The germline V and J ends were trimmed by 3 bases and 2 bases, with 1 base remaining between them. CDR3 size: 11 residues. The CDR3 reads CAISDNYGYTF. Written as DNA, the CDR3 is TGTGCCATCAGTGACAACTATGGCTACACCTTC.

CDR3 in amino acids: CASSSGAGELFF. CDR3 DNA sequence: TGTGCCAGCAGTTCTGGAGCCGGGGAGCTGTTTTTT. The chain recombines TRBV6-6 with TRBJ2-2; unclear D gene. CDR1 and CDR2 (germline): MNHNY, SVGAGI (reference sequence). The CDR3 extends over 12 amino acids. The germline V and J ends were trimmed by 4 bases and 6 bases, with 6 bases remaining between them.

A word on this clone: At one end, the junction sequence differs from germline, possibly due to a read error. This chain connects TRBV6-6 to TRBJ2-5, with TRBD2 matching 7 bases. The CDR3 extends over 12 amino acids. Germline CDR1 MNHNY, CDR2 SVGAGI (reference sequence). DNA of the CDR3: TGTGTCAGCAGCGGGGCTCAAGAGACCCAGTACTTC. It specifies CVSSGAQETQYF.

The chain combines TRBV27 with TRBJ2-5; D uncertain. From germline, CDR1 is MNHEY and CDR2 SMNVEV (reference sequence). Trimming shortened V by 6 bases and J by 2 bases, and 13 bases separated the two germline ends. This CDR3 is 14 amino acids long. The CDR3 coding sequence is TGTGCCAGCAGGGAGTTGGCAGTTCAAGAGACCCAGTACTTC. This codes for CASRELAVQETQYF.

Points on this clone: The same CDR3 is also encoded by other DNA sequences in this sample. V usage is TRBV4-3 and J usage is TRBJ2-5; 8 bases are a match to TRBD1. Germline loops: CDR1 LGHNA, CDR2 YSLEER. This CDR3 contains 13 residues. The V and J ends lost 4 bases and 4 bases, in that order; junction bases with no gene match: 2. In DNA form, the CDR3 reads TGCGCCAGCAGCCCCACAGGGGGAGAGACCCAGTACTTC. Translation: CASSPTGGETQYF.

The rearrangement uses TRBV19 and TRBJ1-5; D remains unclear. CDR1 and CDR2 (germline): LNHDA, SQIVND (reference sequence). The V end lost 0 bases, the J end lost 3 bases, and 9 bases lay between the germline ends. There are 15 residues in the CDR3. CDR3 in DNA: TGTGCCAGTAGTATAGATCAGGCTTACAATCAGCCCCAGCATTTT. This gives the protein CASSIDQAYNQPQHF. Based on the CDR3 plus reference TRBV19 and TRBJ1-5, the full variable domain is DGGITQSPKYLFRKEGQNVTLSCEQNLNHDAMYWYRQDPGQGLRLIYYSQIVNDFQKGDIAEGYSVSREKKESFPLTVTSAQKNPTAFYLCASSIDQAYNQPQHFGDGTRLSIL.

CDR3 protein: CASSLSVSANEQFF. CDR3 coding DNA: TGTGCCAGCAGCTTAAGTGTTAGCGCTAATGAGCAGTTCTTC. The rearrangement links TRBV7-2 to TRBJ2-1, with D possibly matching TRBD2 (5 bases). CDR3 length: 14 residues. CDR1 SGHTA and CDR2 FQGNSA come from the germline V gene. V was clipped by 2 bases and J by 7 bases, with 12 bases between them.

As DNA, the CDR3 is TGCGCCAGCATCATAATGGGAGCCACCTATGGCTACACCTTC. It translates to CASIIMGATYGYTF. The chain has TRBV5-1 and TRBJ1-2; no clear D gene. This CDR3 has 14 amino acids. The V gene lost 6 bases and the J gene lost 4 bases, with 16 bases spanning the gap. Germline CDR1 and CDR2: SGHRS and YFSETQ.